This T cell receptor beta chain was obtained from a study of T cells after yellow fever vaccination (dated by TCRdb to the late 2010s). Background on the whole study: The SMART-Seq v4 Ultra Low Input RNA kit was used to prepare libraries from fractions with low cell numbers. Bulk TCR alpha and beta repertoires were sequenced longitudinally to track T-cell clones before and after primary and booster YFV17D yellow fever vaccination. Two healthy male donors made up the cohort, one aged 18 to 30 years and the other aged 30 to 39 years. Bulk PBMC replicates and cell subsets were isolated from blood drawn at multiple timepoints before and after both primary and secondary immunization. Broad study findings and their caveats: Because abundant contaminating clonotypes from the bulk population could be contained in FACS-sorted repertoires, computational filtering was required. Only two donors were included in the study, so the extent to which the findings can be generalized is limited. A small share of clonotypes was detected in both CD4 and CD8 compartments, with the overlap likely arising from convergent recombination. After the booster, most of the clones that had expanded following primary vaccination were detected again (approximately 96% of CD4 and 80% to 90% of CD8), which suggests that memory was broadly maintained. The secondary T-cell response was weaker than the primary response but faster, peaking on day 5 instead of day 15.

The treatment or condition label, read with the paper, signifies: live attenuated yellow fever vaccine strain. A standard Ficoll-Paque protocol was used to isolate PBMCs from peripheral blood. CD4 and CD8 T-cell fractions were isolated with Dynabeads CD4 and CD8 positive selection kits. TriZol was used to extract RNA from bulk PBMCs, CD4 and CD8 fractions, and dextramer-positive and dextramer-negative fractions. Ten or more counts support this clonotype. Its antigen is not yet known. One base away there is no much larger clone; base qualities are not given. TCR cDNA was synthesized by 5'RACE template switching, which introduced a universal primer site and unique molecular identifiers. Priming for cDNA synthesis came from both the TCR alpha and TCR beta constant segments. Two PCR steps were used to amplify libraries, with sample barcodes and sequencing adapters being added in the second step. Sequencing of libraries was done on Illumina HiSeq 2500 (2x100 bp) or NovaSeq (2x150 bp). In the authors' own workflow: Demultiplexing of reads and collapsing into UMI consensus sequences were performed with MIGEC, and V(D)J alignment was carried out with MiXCR. Vaccine-responding clonotypes were identified with edgeR using replicate PBMC samples, with FDR below 0.01 and a log2 fold change above 5 up to day 15 being required. Each bulk clonotype received a CD4 or CD8 identity based on whether the sequenced CD4 or CD8 repertoire contained that clonotype at higher abundance. TCRdb ran its own pipeline on the public reads, namely fastp trimming at Q25 and MiXCR clone calling, and kept in-frame beta chains. Every CDR3 protein is listed once, alongside the most common genes and DNA of its rows. TCRdb, not the original authors, processed these V and J calls. This sample comprises 150,000 or so distinct CDR3 sequences, 6% to 7.5% of them detected only once. The ten largest clones capture approximately 2.5% of the sample.

At the junction V is shortened by 0 bases and J by 6 bases, with 13 bases in between. The CDR3 starts with the cysteine, ends with the phenylalanine, and has 15 residues. Only the CDR3 DNA is retained, 45 bases long and in frame from the first base. CDR1 SGHRS and CDR2 YFSETQ were looked up in the germline V gene. Sequenced here: CD4+ T cells sorted from PBMCs, sampled less than 6 days after the first yellow fever vaccination. The rearrangement joined TRBV5-1 to TRBJ2-1, with TRBD1 perhaps the D gene, on 5 matching bases. This receptor was taken from a man in his late teens or twenties who received the YFV17D yellow fever vaccine. The CDR3 reads as follows: CASSLVQGTGNEQFF. The DNA sequence follows: TGCGCCAGCAGCTTGGTTCAGGGAACGGGCAATGAGCAGTTCTTC.